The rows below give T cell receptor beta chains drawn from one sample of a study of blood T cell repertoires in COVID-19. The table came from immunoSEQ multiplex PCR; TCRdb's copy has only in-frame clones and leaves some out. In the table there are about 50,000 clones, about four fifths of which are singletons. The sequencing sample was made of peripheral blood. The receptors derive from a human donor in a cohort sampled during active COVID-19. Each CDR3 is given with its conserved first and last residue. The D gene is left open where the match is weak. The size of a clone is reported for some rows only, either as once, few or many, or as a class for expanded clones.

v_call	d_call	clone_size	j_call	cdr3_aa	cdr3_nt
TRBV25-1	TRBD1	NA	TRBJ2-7	CASSDTGQGSYEQYF	TGTGCCAGCAGTGACACTGGACAGGGATCCTACGAGCAGTACTTC
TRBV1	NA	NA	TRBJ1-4	CTSSQGGHPWEKLFF	TGCACCAGCAGCCAAGGGGGACACCCCTGGGAAAAACTGTTTTTT
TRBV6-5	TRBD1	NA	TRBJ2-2	CASSRDRANTGELFF	TGTGCCAGCAGCCGGGACAGGGCGAACACCGGGGAGCTGTTTTTT
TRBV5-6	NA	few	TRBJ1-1	CASSLGSGLLMNTEAFF	TGTGCCAGCAGCTTGGGGTCAGGGCTTTTAATGAACACTGAAGCTTTCTTT
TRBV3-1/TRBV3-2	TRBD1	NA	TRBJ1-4	CASSQPRSGGNEKLFF	TGTGCCAGCAGCCAACCCCGCTCAGGGGGTAATGAAAAACTGTTTTTT
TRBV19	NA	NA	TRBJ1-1	CASIKGLMNTEAFF	TGTGCCAGTATCAAAGGACTGATGAACACTGAAGCTTTCTTT
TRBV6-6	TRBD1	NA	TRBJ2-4	CASSRRQGGENIQYF	TGTGCCAGCAGCCGAAGACAGGGGGGCGAAAACATTCAGTACTTC
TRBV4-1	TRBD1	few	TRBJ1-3	CASSPYPFPGQGTRGSGNTIYF	TGCGCCAGCAGCCCTTACCCTTTCCCGGGACAGGGAACGAGGGGTTCTGGAAACACCATATATTTT
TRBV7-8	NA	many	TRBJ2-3	CASSLTRAGPTDTQYF	TGTGCCAGCAGCTTGACCAGGGCCGGGCCCACAGATACGCAGTATTTT
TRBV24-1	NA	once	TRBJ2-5	CATLLRGVGETQYF	TGTGCCACCCTGCTCAGGGGGGTGGGAGAGACCCAGTACTTC
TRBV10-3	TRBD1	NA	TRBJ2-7	CAISDFDRAAYEQYF	TGTGCCATCAGTGACTTTGACAGGGCCGCCTACGAGCAGTACTTC
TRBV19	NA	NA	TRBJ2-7	CASSMSSSSYEQYF	TGTGCCAGTAGTATGTCCAGTTCCTCCTACGAGCAGTACTTC
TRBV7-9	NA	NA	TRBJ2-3	CASSLKPDTQYF	TGTGCCAGCAGCTTAAAGCCAGATACGCAGTATTTT
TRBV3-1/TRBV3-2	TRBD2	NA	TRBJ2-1	CASSRKVGTSGYNEQFF	TGTGCCAGCAGCCGCAAGGTTGGGACTAGCGGCTACAATGAGCAGTTCTTC
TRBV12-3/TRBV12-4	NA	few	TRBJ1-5	CASTREGAQHF	TGTGCCAGCACCCGGGAGGGAGCCCAGCATTTT
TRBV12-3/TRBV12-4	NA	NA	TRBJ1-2	CASSRGNYGYTF	TGTGCCAGCTCTAGGGGGAACTATGGCTACACCTTC
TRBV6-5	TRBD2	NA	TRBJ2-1	CASRTSGGYNEQFF	TGTGCCAGCCGAACTAGCGGGGGATACAATGAGCAGTTCTTC
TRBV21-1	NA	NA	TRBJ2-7	CASSKEKGVAYEQYF	TGTGCCAGCAGCAAAGAAAAGGGGGTCGCCTACGAGCAGTACTTC
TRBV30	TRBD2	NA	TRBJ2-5	CAWAGEVTQYF	TGTGCCTGGGCGGGGGAGGTGACCCAGTACTTC
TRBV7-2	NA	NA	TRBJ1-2	CASSFNANYGYTF	TGTGCCAGCAGCTTTAATGCTAACTATGGCTACACCTTC
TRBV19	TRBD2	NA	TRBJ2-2	CASRGTSGAGELFF	TGTGCCAGTAGAGGGACTAGCGGGGCCGGGGAGCTGTTTTTT
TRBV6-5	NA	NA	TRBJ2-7	CASSRMDSSSYEQYF	TGTGCCAGCAGTAGGATGGACAGTTCCTCCTACGAGCAGTACTTC
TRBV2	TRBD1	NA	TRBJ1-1	CASMPGQLMNTEAFF	TGTGCCAGCATGCCGGGACAGCTCATGAACACTGAAGCTTTCTTT
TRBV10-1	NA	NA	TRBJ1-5	CASSESSETAQQPQHF	TGCGCCAGCAGTGAGTCAAGCGAGACAGCCCAGCAGCCCCAGCATTTT
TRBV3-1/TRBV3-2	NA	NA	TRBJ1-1	CASSQVFPTEAFF	TGTGCCAGCAGCCAAGTATTCCCCACTGAAGCTTTCTTT
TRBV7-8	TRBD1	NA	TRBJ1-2	CASSYRGQGANGYTF	TGTGCCAGCAGCTATAGAGGACAGGGGGCGAATGGCTACACCTTC
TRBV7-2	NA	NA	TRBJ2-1	CASRPFLDRFKGSYNEQFF	TGTGCCAGCAGGCCATTTTTAGACAGGTTCAAAGGCTCCTACAATGAGCAGTTCTTC
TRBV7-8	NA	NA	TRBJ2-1	CASSLVPGDNEQFF	TGTGCCAGCAGCTTAGTTCCAGGGGACAATGAGCAGTTCTTC
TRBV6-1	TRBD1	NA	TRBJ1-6	CASSEFGRGNSPLHF	TGTGCCAGCAGTGAATTCGGCAGGGGGAATTCACCCCTCCACTTT
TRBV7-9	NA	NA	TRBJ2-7	CASSSNSRQVGEQYF	TGTGCCAGCAGCTCGAACTCGCGACAGGTTGGCGAGCAGTACTTC
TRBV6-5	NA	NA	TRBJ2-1	CASSYSPTGYNEQFF	TGTGCCAGCAGTTACAGCCCGACAGGTTACAATGAGCAGTTCTTC
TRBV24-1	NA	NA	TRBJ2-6	CATSPGGTGANVLTF	TGTGCCACCAGTCCAGGGGGGACGGGGGCCAACGTCCTGACTTTC
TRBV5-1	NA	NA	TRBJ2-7	CASSLGAPYEQYF	TGCGCCAGCAGCTTGGGAGCCCCTTACGAGCAGTACTTC
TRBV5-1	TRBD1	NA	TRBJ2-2	CASSLGDRDTGELFF	TGCGCCAGCAGCTTGGGGGACAGGGACACCGGGGAGCTGTTTTTT
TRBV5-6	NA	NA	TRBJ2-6	CASSPTGANVLTF	TGTGCCAGCAGCCCCACTGGGGCCAACGTCCTGACTTTC
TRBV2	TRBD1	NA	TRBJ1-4	CASSRQGGNEKLFF	TGTGCCAGCAGTCGACAGGGGGGAAATGAAAAACTGTTTTTT
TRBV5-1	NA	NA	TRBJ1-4	CASSVRGGGEKLFF	TGCGCCAGCAGCGTGAGGGGGGGCGGTGAAAAACTGTTTTTT
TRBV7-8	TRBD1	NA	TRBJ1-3	CASSDTGASGNTIYF	TGTGCCAGCAGCGATACAGGGGCATCGGGAAACACCATATATTTT
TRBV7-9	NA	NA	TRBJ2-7	CASSLAPTVTEQYF	TGTGCCAGCAGCTTAGCGCCAACAGTGACCGAGCAGTACTTC
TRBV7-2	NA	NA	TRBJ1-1	CASSPQSNTEAFF	TGTGCCAGCAGCCCCCAGTCCAACACTGAAGCTTTCTTT
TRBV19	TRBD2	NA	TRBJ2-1	CASSKSGGVPEQFF	TGTGCCAGTAGTAAGAGCGGGGGAGTTCCTGAGCAGTTCTTC
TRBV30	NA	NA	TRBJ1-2	CAWSEGRAGGYTF	TGTGCCTGGAGTGAGGGCAGGGCGGGGGGCTACACCTTC
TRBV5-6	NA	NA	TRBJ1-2	CASRFTNGGYTF	TGTGCCAGCAGGTTCACGAACGGGGGCTACACCTTC
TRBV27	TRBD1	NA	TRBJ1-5	CASSLWVKVGTGYYQPQHF	TGTGCCAGCAGTTTGTGGGTAAAAGTAGGGACAGGGTATTATCAGCCCCAGCATTTT
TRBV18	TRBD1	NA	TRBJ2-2	CASSSGGADTGELFF	TGTGCCAGCTCATCAGGGGGAGCCGACACCGGGGAGCTGTTTTTT
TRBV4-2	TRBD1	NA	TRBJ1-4	CASSQDRDSGLGVFF	TGTGCCAGCAGCCAAGATCGGGACAGTGGCCTCGGGGTGTTTTTT
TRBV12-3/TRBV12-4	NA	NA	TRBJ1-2	CASSSRVGGYTF	TGTGCCAGCAGTTCCAGGGTTGGCGGCTACACCTTC
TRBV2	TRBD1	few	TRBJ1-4	CASSNRQGAREKLFF	TGTGCCAGCAGTAACAGACAGGGGGCGCGGGAAAAACTGTTTTTT
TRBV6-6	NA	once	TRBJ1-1	CASSYSHTRPEAFF	TGTGCCAGCAGTTACTCCCACACTAGGCCTGAAGCTTTCTTT
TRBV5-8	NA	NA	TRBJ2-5	CASSRVATQETQYF	TGTGCCAGCAGCCGGGTAGCGACTCAAGAGACCCAGTACTTC
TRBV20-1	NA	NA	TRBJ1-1	CSASHLDTEAFF	TGCAGTGCTAGTCACCTAGACACTGAAGCTTTCTTT
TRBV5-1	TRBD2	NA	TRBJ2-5	CASSQERGEETQYF	TGCGCCAGCAGCCAAGAGCGGGGCGAAGAGACCCAGTACTTC
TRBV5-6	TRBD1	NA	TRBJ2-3	CASSIDRDTQYF	TGTGCCAGCAGCATAGACAGGGACACGCAGTATTTT
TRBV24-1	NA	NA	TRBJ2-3	CATSDPGTPSTQYF	TGTGCCACCAGTGACCCCGGGACTCCCTCTACGCAGTATTTT